The 15 T cell receptor beta chains below all came from one sample that was sequenced in a study of cytomegalovirus exposure and HLA in healthy donors. Sequenced by immunoSEQ multiplex PCR; TCRdb stores in-frame clones only, minus some. The table lists some 78,000 clones, almost 97% of them singletons, with roughly 1.6% in the top ten. Input material: PBMCs. The receptor source for this set is a man younger than 35 in good health and CMV-seropositive.

The gene calls are TRBV6-1 and TRBJ2-3, with D unresolved. This CDR3 region has 13 residues. Germline CDR1 reads MNHNS; CDR2 reads SASEGT. V lost 4 bases, J lost 3 bases, and 8 bases lay in between. The CDR3 loop is CASSGVLTDTQYF. DNA for the CDR3: TGTGCCAGCAGTGGAGTACTAACAGATACGCAGTATTTT.

This clone came up once. The rearrangement links TRBV4-1 to TRBJ2-2; the match to TRBD2 covers 12 bases. The trim removed 1 base at V and 1 base at J, leaving 1 base unmatched. CDR3 length: 17 residues. Per germline, CDR1 MGHRA and CDR2 YSYEKL. The CDR3 loop is CASSQVTSGRNTGELFF. CDR3 nucleotides: TGCGCCAGCAGCCAAGTGACTAGCGGGAGGAACACCGGGGAGCTGTTTTTT.

The chain recombines TRBV10-3 with TRBJ2-7; 8 bases are a match to TRBD1. V lost 5 bases, J lost 3 bases, and 6 bases stayed unmatched. The CDR3 is made up of 14 amino acids. Per the germline V gene, CDR1 is ENHRY and CDR2 is SYGVKD. The CDR3 loop reads CAISQTGELYEQYF. The CDR3 DNA sequence: TGTGCCATCAGTCAGACAGGGGAGCTCTACGAGCAGTACTTC.

V is TRBV5-6 and J is TRBJ2-7, with D possibly TRBD1 on 6 matching bases. Trimming stripped 4 bases from V and 2 bases from J, with 13 bases between. Germline assignment: CDR1 SGHDT and CDR2 YYEEEE. The CDR3 is 14 residues long. This CDR3 is CASSERDIPYEQYF. As DNA, the CDR3 is TGTGCCAGCAGCGAAAGGGACATCCCCTACGAGCAGTACTTC.

This rearrangement joins TRBV5-1 to TRBJ2-5, with 7 bases identical to TRBD1. J gave up 0 bases and V 4 bases, and 6 bases lay outside the gene matches. The germline gives CDR1 SGHRS, CDR2 YFSETQ. The CDR3 has 15 amino acids. CDR3 sequence: CASSVGQPYQETQYF. CDR3 coding DNA: TGCGCCAGCAGCGTGGGACAGCCGTACCAAGAGACCCAGTACTTC.

This clone was observed once. The CDR3 bases are TGTGCCAGCAGCTTAAATCCAGGGGCAAGCTCCTACAATGAGCAGTTCTTC. Translating it yields CASSLNPGASSYNEQFF. This sequence joins TRBV7-3 and TRBJ2-1, with D tentatively TRBD1 (6 bases). This CDR3 is built from 17 residues. Germline CDR1 and CDR2: SGHTA and FQGTGA. Trimming stripped 1 base from V and 0 bases from J, with 13 bases between. The entire variable domain, with the rest obtained from reference TRBV7-3 and TRBJ2-1, is as follows: GAGVSQTPSNKVTEKGKYVELRCDPISGHTALYWYRQSLGQGPEFLIYFQGTGAADDSGLPNDRFFAVRPEGSVSTLKIQRTERGDSAVYLCASSLNPGASSYNEQFFGPGTRLTVL.

The count of this clone is one. CDR3 DNA sequence: TGTGCCAGCAGCTTGAGACTAGCGGGAGGGGTCACCGGGGAGCTGTTTTTT. It translates to CASSLRLAGGVTGELFF. This chain uses TRBV5-4 with TRBJ2-2, with 14 bases identical to TRBD2. The germline V gene encodes CDR1 SGHNT and CDR2 YYREEE (reference sequence). This CDR3 contains 17 residues. J lost 4 bases, V lost 1 base, and 3 bases had no gene match. Combining the CDR3 with reference TRBV5-4 and TRBJ2-2 gives the whole variable domain ETGVTQSPTHLIKTRGQQVTLRCSSQSGHNTVSWYQQALGQGPQFIFQYYREEENGRGNFPPRFSGLQFPNYSSELNVNALELDDSALYLCASSLRLAGGVTGELFFGEGSRLTVL.

J is TRBJ2-1 and V is TRBV27; D perhaps matches TRBD2 (6 bases). The germline V gene has CDR1 MNHEY and CDR2 SMNVEV (reference sequence). There are 12 residues in the CDR3. The V and J ends lost 6 bases and 6 bases respectively, with 9 bases between them. The CDR3 nucleotides read TGTGCCAGCAGGGAGGGTGTCAATGAGCAGTTCTTC. Protein: CASREGVNEQFF.

The chain uses TRBV6-1 and TRBJ2-3; 8 nucleotides align to TRBD2. Germline-derived CDR1 and CDR2 are MNHNS and SASEGT. The trim removed 3 bases at V and 1 base at J, leaving 15 bases unmatched. The length of the CDR3 is 19 residues. The DNA for the CDR3 is TGTGCCAGCAGTGAGCACATAATACTACGGCGGGAGGGCACAGATACGCAGTATTTT. Protein product: CASSEHIILRREGTDTQYF.

This chain connects TRBV5-1 to TRBJ2-3, with TRBD1 identical over 11 bases. V shed 4 bases and J 3 bases; nucleotides not matched to a gene: 4. CDR1 and CDR2 from the germline V gene are SGHRS and YFSETQ. The CDR3 has 15 amino acids. The CDR3, as DNA: TGCGCCAGCAGCGCCCGGGACAGGGGGACAGATACGCAGTATTTT. Translated: CASSARDRGTDTQYF.

The sample holds one count of this clone. DNA of the CDR3: TGTGCCAGCAGATGGACAGGGATCTTCACCGGGGAGCTGTTTTTT. Its protein is CASRWTGIFTGELFF. The chain links TRBV6-5 to TRBJ2-2, with 8 bases lining up with TRBD1. Germline values: CDR1 MNHEY, CDR2 SVGAGI. V lost 6 bases and J lost 4; bases outside the gene matches: 7. CDR3 length equals 15 residues.

The V call is TRBV19, the J call TRBJ2-1; 11 bases map to TRBD2. Germline CDR1 reads LNHDA; CDR2 reads SQIVND (reference sequence). V gave up 5 bases and J gave up 6 bases; unmatched junction bases: 3. The CDR3 extends over 14 amino acids. Written as DNA, the CDR3 is TGTGCCAGTAGTTATAGCGGGAGGGGCAATGAGCAGTTCTTC. Translated: CASSYSGRGNEQFF.

V and J are TRBV5-4 and TRBJ2-1; tentatively, D is TRBD2 (5 bases). V lost 4 bases to trimming and J lost 6 bases, with 17 bases between them. Looked up from germline, CDR1 is SGHNT and CDR2 is YYREEE (reference sequence). The CDR3 covers 15 residues. The CDR3 DNA sequence: TGTGCCAGCAGCGGCCTGGTGGGAGCAGCCAATGAGCAGTTCTTC. This gives the protein CASSGLVGAANEQFF.

This sequence joins TRBV14 and TRBJ2-5; weak D call: TRBD1 (6 bases). The V end was cut by 0 bases, the J end by 5 bases, with 13 bases between. The CDR3 is 15 residues long. CDR1 and CDR2 (germline): SGHDN, FVKESK. The CDR3 bases are TGTGCCAGCAGCCAAGAGTTAGGGGGTGATGAGACCCAGTACTTC. Translation gives CASSQELGGDETQYF.

CDR3 in amino acids: CASSQFTADSSNYGYTF. The CDR3 bases are TGTGCCAGCAGCCAATTTACGGCGGACAGTTCTAACTATGGCTACACCTTC. The chain employs TRBV11-2 and TRBJ1-2; D perhaps matches TRBD1 (6 bases). Trimming cost V 5 bases and J 0 bases, with 19 bases left between them. The germline V gene encodes CDR1 SGHAT and CDR2 FQNNGV. The CDR3 contains 17 residues.